This T cell receptor (beta chain) emerged from a study of a mutant IDH1 vaccine in newly diagnosed glioma. Across the study: The initiation of vaccination occurred 4-6 weeks after radiotherapy alone, or with temozolomide cycles. Patients got radiotherapy, temozolomide, or both beforehand, and most got both.

The time point denotes: week 5, during vaccination. The study gave 300 ug of mutant IDH1 20-mer peptide per vaccine dose, with topical imiquimod. Notes on this clone: Its target is not known.

TCRdb keeps only in-frame clones here, not all; method: immunoSEQ multiplex PCR. The sample includes tens of thousands of clones, around four fifths seen only once; the top ten take approximately 2%. Per the germline V gene, CDR1 is ENHRY and CDR2 is SYGVKD. The CDR3 is 15 amino acids. Trimming took off 2 bases at V and 1 base at J, with 11 bases between the two ends. The chain links TRBV10-3 to TRBJ1-2; D remains ambiguous. This TCR was sampled from a middle-aged woman with glioma. Source: PBMCs, taken from a glioma patient whose treatment included an IDH1 peptide vaccine. The DNA of the CDR3 is TGTGCCATCAGTGAGCTGGCAGAGAGTAACTATGGCTACACCTTC. This gives the protein CAISELAESNYGYTF.